Given below is one TCR beta chain in context. The sample belongs to a study of blood T cell repertoires in COVID-19. Study context: The United States, Italy and Spain were the sources of the acute and convalescent COVID-19 samples. From T cells, B-cell-depleted T cells, or PBMCs came the material, which was cDNA or gDNA.

Authors' processing steps: Nucleated cell number was recorded as an estimate derived from reference gene primer amplification. Assay used: immunoSEQ multiplex PCR; TCRdb lists only in-frame clones, some missing. The D gene and trimming were derived from the DNA, and the V and J assignments and clone size from that table. The sample has 110,000 or so clones; roughly 90% are singletons. From germline, CDR1 is MDHEN and CDR2 SYDVKM. The germline V and J ends were trimmed by 3 bases and 4 bases, with 10 bases remaining between them. This CDR3 region has 13 residues. The chain employs TRBV28 and TRBJ2-7; tentatively, D is TRBD2 (5 bases). Sequencing was done on a sample of peripheral blood. The receptor was derived from a human donor with acute or convalescent COVID-19. The donor label of this sample is uncertain. This CDR3 is CASSFSSPYEQYF. Written as DNA, the CDR3 is TGTGCCAGCAGTTTTTCTAGCCCATACGAGCAGTACTTC.